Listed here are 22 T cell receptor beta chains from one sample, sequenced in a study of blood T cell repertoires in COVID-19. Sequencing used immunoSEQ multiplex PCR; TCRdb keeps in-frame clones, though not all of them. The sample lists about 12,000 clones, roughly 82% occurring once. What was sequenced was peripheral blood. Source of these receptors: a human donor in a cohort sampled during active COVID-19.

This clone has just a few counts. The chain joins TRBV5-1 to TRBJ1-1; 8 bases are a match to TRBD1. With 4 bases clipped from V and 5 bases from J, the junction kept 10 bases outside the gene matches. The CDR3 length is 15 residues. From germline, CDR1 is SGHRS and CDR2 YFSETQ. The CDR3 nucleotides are TGCGCCAGCAGCCTAGGACAGGGTACTCGGACTGAAGCTTTCTTT. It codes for CASSLGQGTRTEAFF.

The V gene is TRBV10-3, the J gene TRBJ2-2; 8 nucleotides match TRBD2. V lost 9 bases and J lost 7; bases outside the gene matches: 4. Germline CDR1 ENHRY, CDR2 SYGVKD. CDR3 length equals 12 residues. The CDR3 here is CAMRGEGGELFF. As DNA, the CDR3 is TGTGCCATGCGGGGGGAAGGCGGGGAGCTGTTTTTT.

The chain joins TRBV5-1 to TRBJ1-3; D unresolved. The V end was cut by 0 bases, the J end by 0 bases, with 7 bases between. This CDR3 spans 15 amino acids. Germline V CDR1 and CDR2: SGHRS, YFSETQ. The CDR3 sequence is CASSLDGSSGNTIYF. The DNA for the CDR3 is TGCGCCAGCAGCTTGGACGGGAGCTCTGGAAACACCATATATTTT.

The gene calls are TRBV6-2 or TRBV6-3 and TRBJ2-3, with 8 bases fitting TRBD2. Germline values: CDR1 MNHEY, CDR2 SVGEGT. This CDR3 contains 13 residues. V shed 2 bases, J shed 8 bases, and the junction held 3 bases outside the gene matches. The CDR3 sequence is CASSYGAGGTQYF. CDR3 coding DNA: TGTGCCAGCAGTTACGGCGCGGGGGGTACGCAGTATTTT.

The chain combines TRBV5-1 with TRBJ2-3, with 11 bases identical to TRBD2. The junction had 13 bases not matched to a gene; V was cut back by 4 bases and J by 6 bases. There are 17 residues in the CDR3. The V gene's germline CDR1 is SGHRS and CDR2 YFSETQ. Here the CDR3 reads CASSGGLAGAKSDTQYF. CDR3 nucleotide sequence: TGCGCCAGCAGCGGCGGACTAGCGGGCGCTAAAAGTGATACGCAGTATTTT.

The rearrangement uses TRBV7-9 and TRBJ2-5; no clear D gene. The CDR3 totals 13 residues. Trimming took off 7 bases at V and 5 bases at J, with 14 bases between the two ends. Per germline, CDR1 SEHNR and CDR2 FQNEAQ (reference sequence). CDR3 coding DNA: TGTGCCAGCACCCCCACTGGAGAGGAGACCCAGTACTTC. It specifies CASTPTGEETQYF.

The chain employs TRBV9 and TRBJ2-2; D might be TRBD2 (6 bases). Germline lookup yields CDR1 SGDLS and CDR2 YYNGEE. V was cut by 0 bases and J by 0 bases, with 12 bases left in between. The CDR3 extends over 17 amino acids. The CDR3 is CASSVEVAVTNTGELFF. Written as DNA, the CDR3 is TGTGCCAGCAGCGTAGAGGTAGCGGTTACGAACACCGGGGAGCTGTTTTTT.

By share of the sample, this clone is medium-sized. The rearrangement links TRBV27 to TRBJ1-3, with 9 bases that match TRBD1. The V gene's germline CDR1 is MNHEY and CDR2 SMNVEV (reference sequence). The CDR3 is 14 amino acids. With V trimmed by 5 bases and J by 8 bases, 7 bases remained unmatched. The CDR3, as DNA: TGTGCCAGCAGTGAAGGGACAGGGCCCTACACCATATATTTT. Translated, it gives CASSEGTGPYTIYF.

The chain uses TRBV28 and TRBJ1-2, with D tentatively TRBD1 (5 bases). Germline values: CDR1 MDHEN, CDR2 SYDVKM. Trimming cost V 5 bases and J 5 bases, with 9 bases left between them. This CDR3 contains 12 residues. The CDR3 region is CASSPGTYGYTF. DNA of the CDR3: TGTGCCAGCAGTCCTGGGACTTATGGCTACACCTTC.

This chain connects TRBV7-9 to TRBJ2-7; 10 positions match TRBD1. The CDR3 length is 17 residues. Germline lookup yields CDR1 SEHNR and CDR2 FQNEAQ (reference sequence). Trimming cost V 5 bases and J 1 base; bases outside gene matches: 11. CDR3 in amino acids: CASSALMGQGMSYEQYF. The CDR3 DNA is TGTGCCAGCAGCGCATTAATGGGACAGGGGATGTCCTACGAGCAGTACTTC.

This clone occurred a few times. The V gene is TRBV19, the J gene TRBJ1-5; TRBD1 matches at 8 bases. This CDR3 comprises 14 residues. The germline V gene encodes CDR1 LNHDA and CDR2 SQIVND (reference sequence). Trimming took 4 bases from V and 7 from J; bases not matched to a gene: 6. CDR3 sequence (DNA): TGTGCCAGTAGTACTCGAGACAGGGGACAGCCCCAGCATTTT. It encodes CASSTRDRGQPQHF.

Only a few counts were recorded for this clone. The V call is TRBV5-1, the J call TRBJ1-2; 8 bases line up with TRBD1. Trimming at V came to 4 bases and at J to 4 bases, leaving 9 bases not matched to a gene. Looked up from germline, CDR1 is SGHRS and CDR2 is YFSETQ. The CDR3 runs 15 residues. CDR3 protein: CASSGSGGARYGYTF. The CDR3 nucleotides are TGCGCCAGCAGCGGTTCAGGGGGCGCCCGCTATGGCTACACCTTC.

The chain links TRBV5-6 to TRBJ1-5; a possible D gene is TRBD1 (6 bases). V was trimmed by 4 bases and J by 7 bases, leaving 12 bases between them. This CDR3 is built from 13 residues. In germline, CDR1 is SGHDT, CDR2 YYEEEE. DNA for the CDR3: TGTGCCAGCAGCACCAGGGGCGTCCAGCCCCAGCATTTT. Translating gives CASSTRGVQPQHF.

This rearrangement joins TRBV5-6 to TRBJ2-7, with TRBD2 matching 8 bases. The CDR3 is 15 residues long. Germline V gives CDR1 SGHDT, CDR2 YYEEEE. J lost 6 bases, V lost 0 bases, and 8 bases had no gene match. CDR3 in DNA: TGTGCCAGCAGCTTGGATCCAGCGGGGGCTTTCGAGCAGTACTTC. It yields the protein CASSLDPAGAFEQYF. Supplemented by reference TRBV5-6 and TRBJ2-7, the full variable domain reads DAGVTQSPTHLIKTRGQQVTLRCSPKSGHDTVSWYQQALGQGPQFIFQYYEEEERQRGNFPDRFSGHQFPNYSSELNVNALLLGDSALYLCASSLDPAGAFEQYFGPGTRLTVT.

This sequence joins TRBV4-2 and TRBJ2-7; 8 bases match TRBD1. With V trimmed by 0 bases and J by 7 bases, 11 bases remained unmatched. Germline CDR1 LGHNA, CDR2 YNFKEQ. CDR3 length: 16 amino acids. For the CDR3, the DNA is TGTGCCAGCAGCCAAGAGTTAGGTCAGGGGGCTGTGGAGCAGTACTTC. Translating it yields CASSQELGQGAVEQYF.

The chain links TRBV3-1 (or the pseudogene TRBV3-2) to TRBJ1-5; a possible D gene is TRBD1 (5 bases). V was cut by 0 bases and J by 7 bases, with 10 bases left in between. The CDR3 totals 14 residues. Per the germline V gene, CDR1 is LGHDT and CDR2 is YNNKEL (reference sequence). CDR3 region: CASSQDRAGQPQHF. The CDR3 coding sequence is TGTGCCAGCAGCCAAGACAGGGCTGGACAGCCCCAGCATTTT.

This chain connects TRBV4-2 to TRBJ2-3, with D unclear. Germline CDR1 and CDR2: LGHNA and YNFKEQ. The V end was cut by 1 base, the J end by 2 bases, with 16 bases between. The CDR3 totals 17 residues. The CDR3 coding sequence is TGTGCCAGCAGCCAAGGGGCATTTAGTGGGTACACAGATACGCAGTATTTT. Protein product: CASSQGAFSGYTDTQYF.

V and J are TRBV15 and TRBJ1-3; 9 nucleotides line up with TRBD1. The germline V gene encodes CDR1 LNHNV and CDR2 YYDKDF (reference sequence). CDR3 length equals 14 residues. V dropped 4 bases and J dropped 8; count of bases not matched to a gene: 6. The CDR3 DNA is TGTGCCACCAGCATGGACAGGGGCACAGACACCATATATTTT. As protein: CATSMDRGTDTIYF.

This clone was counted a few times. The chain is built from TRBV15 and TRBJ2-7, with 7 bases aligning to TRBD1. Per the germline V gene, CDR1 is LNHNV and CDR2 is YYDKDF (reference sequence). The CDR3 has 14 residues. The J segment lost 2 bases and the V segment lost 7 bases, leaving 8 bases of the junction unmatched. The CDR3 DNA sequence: TGTGCCACCACCCTGGGCAGGGGGACCTACGAGCAGTACTTC. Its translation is CATTLGRGTYEQYF.

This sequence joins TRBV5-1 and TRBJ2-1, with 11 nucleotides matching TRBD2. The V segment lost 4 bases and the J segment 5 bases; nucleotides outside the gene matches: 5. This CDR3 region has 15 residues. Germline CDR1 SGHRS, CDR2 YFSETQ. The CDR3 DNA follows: TGCGCCAGCAGCCCACTAGCGGGGGTAAACAATGAGCAGTTCTTC. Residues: CASSPLAGVNNEQFF.

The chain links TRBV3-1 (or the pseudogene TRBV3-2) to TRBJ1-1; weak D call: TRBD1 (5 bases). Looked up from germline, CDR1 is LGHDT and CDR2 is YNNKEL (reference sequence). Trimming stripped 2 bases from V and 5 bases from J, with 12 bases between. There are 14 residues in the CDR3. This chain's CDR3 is CASSQQGFGTEAFF. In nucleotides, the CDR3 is TGTGCCAGCAGCCAACAGGGTTTTGGTACTGAAGCTTTCTTT.

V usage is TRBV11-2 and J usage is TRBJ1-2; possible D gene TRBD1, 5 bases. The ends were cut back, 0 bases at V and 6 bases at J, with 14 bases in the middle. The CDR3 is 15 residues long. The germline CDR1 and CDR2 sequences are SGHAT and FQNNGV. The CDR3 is CASSLDETRVNGYTF. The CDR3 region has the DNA TGTGCCAGCAGCTTAGACGAGACCAGGGTAAATGGCTACACCTTC.